Following are 17 T cell receptor beta chains from one sample sequenced in a study of blood T cell repertoires in COVID-19. Repertoires were generated with immunoSEQ multiplex PCR, while TCRdb's copy carries only in-frame clones and drops some. The sample has approximately 100,000 clones, 88% seen once. Source material: peripheral blood. Every receptor here comes from an older woman with acute or convalescent COVID-19.

This chain joins TRBV19 and TRBJ1-1; D not certain. Germline V gene lookup returns CDR1 LNHDA and CDR2 SQIVND (reference sequence). The CDR3 is 13 amino acids. V lost 5 bases and J lost 0, with 7 bases in between. The CDR3 here is CASSPPVNTEAFF. The DNA of the CDR3 is TGTGCCAGTAGTCCCCCCGTGAACACTGAAGCTTTCTTT.

The J gene is TRBJ2-2, the V gene TRBV18; TRBD2 matches at 7 bases. Germline trimming cut 4 bases from V and 2 bases from J; bases unmatched to any gene: 7. Germline loops: CDR1 KGHSH, CDR2 LQKENI. CDR3 length: 16 residues. The CDR3 loop is CASSLTGTTNTGELFF. For the CDR3, the DNA is TGTGCCAGCTCACTTACCGGGACTACAAACACCGGGGAGCTGTTTTTT.

CDR3 residues: CASSLVHQETQYF. Written as DNA, the CDR3 is TGTGCCAGCAGCTTGGTTCATCAAGAGACCCAGTACTTC. The chain combines TRBV5-4 with TRBJ2-5; D ambiguous. Germline V lookup: CDR1 SGHNT, CDR2 YYREEE (reference sequence). The V and J ends lost 0 bases and 2 bases respectively, with 5 bases between them. The CDR3 has 13 residues.

The gene calls are TRBV7-9 and TRBJ1-1, with 7 bases matching TRBD1. V was pared by 3 bases and J by 1 base, with 2 bases of the junction left unmatched. CDR1 is SEHNR and CDR2 is FQNEAQ in the germline V gene (reference sequence). This CDR3 comprises 14 residues. The CDR3 bases are TGTGCCAGCAGCTTGCAGGGGGAGAACACTGAAGCTTTCTTT. It codes for CASSLQGENTEAFF. Together with reference TRBV7-9 and TRBJ1-1, the CDR3 gives the full variable domain: DTGVSQNPRHKITKRGQNVTFRCDPISEHNRLYWYRQTLGQGPEFLTYFQNEAQLEKSRLLSDRFSAERPKGSFSTLEIQRTEQGDSAMYLCASSLQGENTEAFFGQGTRLTVV.

The V call is TRBV7-9, the J call TRBJ1-1; D perhaps matches TRBD1 (6 bases). The CDR3 contains 15 residues. Germline lookup yields CDR1 SEHNR and CDR2 FQNEAQ (reference sequence). The V end was cut by 1 base, the J end by 1 base, with 10 bases between. CDR3 DNA: TGTGCCAGCAGCTTAGGGGGGCGGACGAACACTGAAGCTTTCTTT. Translation gives CASSLGGRTNTEAFF.

This sequence joins TRBV7-6 and TRBJ2-3, with D hard to call. The CDR3 length is 12 residues. Looked up from germline, CDR1 is SGHVS and CDR2 is FNYEAQ. Trimming removed 1 base from V and 6 bases from J, with 5 bases in between. CDR3 region: CASSLGRDTQYF. CDR3 nucleotide sequence: TGTGCCAGCAGCTTAGGCAGGGATACGCAGTATTTT. The full variable domain, rest sourced from reference TRBV7-6 and TRBJ2-3, is GAGVSQSPRYKVTKRGQDVALRCDPISGHVSLYWYRQALGQGPEFLTYFNYEAQQDKSGLPNDRFSAERPEGSISTLTIQRTEQRDSAMYRCASSLGRDTQYFGPGTRLTVL.

The chain joins TRBV5-4 to TRBJ2-3; TRBD2 aligns across 15 bases. The CDR3 is 18 amino acids. CDR1 and CDR2 from the germline V gene are SGHNT and YYREEE (reference sequence). V shed 3 bases, J shed 0 bases, and the junction held 5 bases outside the gene matches. The DNA of the CDR3 is TGTGCCAGCAGCTCCGGACTAGCGGGAGGGCTCAGCACAGATACGCAGTATTTT. This gives the protein CASSSGLAGGLSTDTQYF.

The V gene is TRBV25-1, the J gene TRBJ1-2; 10 bases are a match to TRBD1. Per the germline V gene, CDR1 is MGHDK and CDR2 is SYGVNS. This CDR3 has 15 amino acids. V lost 3 bases, J lost 4 bases, and 5 bases stayed unmatched. The CDR3 sequence: CASSDDRGPIYGYTF. The DNA for the CDR3 is TGTGCCAGCAGTGATGACAGGGGGCCCATCTATGGCTACACCTTC.

The chain has TRBV3-1 (or the pseudogene TRBV3-2) and TRBJ2-1; 14 bases line up with TRBD2. The CDR3 sequence is 18 residues long. V was pared by 3 bases and J by 6 bases, with 10 bases of the junction left unmatched. Germline values: CDR1 LGHDT, CDR2 YNNKEL (reference sequence). The chain's CDR3 is CASSHAFAGTSGSNEQFF. In DNA, the CDR3 is TGTGCCAGCAGCCACGCCTTCGCCGGGACTAGCGGGAGCAATGAGCAGTTCTTC.

The V call is TRBV4-2, the J call TRBJ2-1; the D gene is possibly TRBD2 (6 bases). V shed 0 bases and J shed 12 bases, with 12 bases lying between them. Per germline, CDR1 LGHNA and CDR2 YNFKEQ. CDR3 length equals 13 residues. The CDR3 is CASSQDGSGWQFF. In nucleotides, the CDR3 is TGTGCCAGCAGCCAAGACGGAAGCGGGTGGCAGTTCTTC.

This clone was seen more than once but under ten times. Other DNA sequences in this specimen translate into the identical CDR3. The chain joins TRBV18 to TRBJ1-3; D gene uncertain. Germline V CDR1 and CDR2: KGHSH, LQKENI. Trimming took off 1 base at V and 2 bases at J, with 9 bases between the two ends. The length of the CDR3 is 15 residues. CDR3: CASSPQGVPGNTIYF. CDR3 nucleotides: TGTGCCAGCTCACCACAGGGAGTTCCTGGAAACACCATATATTTT.

This clone was observed once. This rearrangement joins TRBV3-1 (or the pseudogene TRBV3-2) to TRBJ2-1, with D tentatively TRBD2 (6 bases). This CDR3 comprises 16 residues. The germline gives CDR1 LGHDT, CDR2 YNNKEL (reference sequence). Between the trimmed V and J ends, which lost 4 bases and 2 bases, there was a span of 15 bases. CDR3 in DNA: TGTGCCAGCAGCCCCGGTGGGGGGAGGCCCTACAATGAGCAGTTCTTC. Its protein is CASSPGGGRPYNEQFF.

A few counts support this clone. The chain couples TRBV7-2 to TRBJ2-3; 9 nucleotides align to TRBD2. Germline CDR1 SGHTA, CDR2 FQGNSA. V was clipped by 5 bases and J by 5 bases; unmatched bases: 11. The CDR3 contains 16 residues. CDR3 sequence: CASSVTLAGSRDTQYF. CDR3 nucleotide sequence: TGTGCCAGCAGCGTCACTCTAGCGGGAAGTCGAGATACGCAGTATTTT.

V and J are TRBV11-2 and TRBJ2-7, with D perhaps matching TRBD2 (6 bases). This CDR3 has 13 residues. Trimming removed 2 bases from V and 6 bases from J, with 11 bases in between. Germline values: CDR1 SGHAT, CDR2 FQNNGV. The CDR3 here is CASSLLRDSEQYF. As DNA, the CDR3 is TGTGCCAGCAGCTTACTACGGGACTCCGAGCAGTACTTC.

The CDR3 DNA is TGTGCCAGCAGTTTGGGCAGGTACCCCCCAGATACGCAGTATTTT. It translates to CASSLGRYPPDTQYF. The rearrangement links TRBV28 to TRBJ2-3; D gene uncertain. Germline V lookup: CDR1 MDHEN, CDR2 SYDVKM. V was pared by 3 bases and J by 4 bases, with 14 bases between. The CDR3 is 15 amino acids.

Points on this clone: This sample also contains other DNA sequences that code for the same CDR3. This chain joins TRBV3-1 (or the pseudogene TRBV3-2) and TRBJ1-3; weak D call: TRBD1 (5 bases). V lost 3 bases, J lost 0 bases, and 9 bases lay in between. The CDR3 loop spans 15 amino acids. Per germline, CDR1 LGHDT and CDR2 YNNKEL (reference sequence). The CDR3 bases are TGTGCCAGCAGCCAGGGGCGGCTCTCTGGAAACACCATATATTTT. Translation: CASSQGRLSGNTIYF.

The chain uses TRBV29-1 and TRBJ1-3; the D is unclear. The germline CDR1 and CDR2 sequences are SQVTM and ANQGSEA. V lost 4 bases to trimming and J lost 0 bases, with 7 bases between them. The CDR3 loop spans 13 amino acids. The CDR3 DNA follows: TGCAGCGTTGTTCCTTTCTCTGGAAACACCATATATTTT. Encoded protein: CSVVPFSGNTIYF.